The clone carrying this T cell receptor beta chain came up many times. The antigen remains unidentified. Preparing the TCRbeta library involved the use of unique molecular identifiers. TCRdb ran MiXCR on the PCR reads and lists one entry per CDR3 protein. The sample shows approximately 800,000 distinct CDR3 sequences, roughly 16% of them seen only once. V gave up 3 bases and J gave up 9 bases; unmatched junction bases: 8. The length of the CDR3 is 13 residues. Germline V gene lookup returns CDR1 SQVTM and CDR2 ANQGSEA. These data come from a study of T-cell reconstitution after alpha-beta-depleted transplantation in children. Broader study findings: Surviving recipient T cells and thymic progenitors produced the high day-60 TCRbeta diversity seen in some patients. It was reported that alpha-beta T cells came from several hundred expanded graft clones (about two months after transplant).

The receptor was derived from a male patient between 10 and 17 years old who had a stem cell transplant for acute lymphoblastic leukemia, so the T cells may come from the graft donor. The material sequenced was PBMCs, mostly from graft donor cells, taken 360 days after TCRalphabeta/CD19-depleted stem cell transplant. The chain combines TRBV29-1 with TRBJ2-1, with 7 bases fitting TRBD2. The CDR3 loop is CSVERGSMGEQFF. The CDR3 DNA follows: TGCAGCGTTGAGCGCGGGAGTATGGGTGAGCAGTTCTTC.